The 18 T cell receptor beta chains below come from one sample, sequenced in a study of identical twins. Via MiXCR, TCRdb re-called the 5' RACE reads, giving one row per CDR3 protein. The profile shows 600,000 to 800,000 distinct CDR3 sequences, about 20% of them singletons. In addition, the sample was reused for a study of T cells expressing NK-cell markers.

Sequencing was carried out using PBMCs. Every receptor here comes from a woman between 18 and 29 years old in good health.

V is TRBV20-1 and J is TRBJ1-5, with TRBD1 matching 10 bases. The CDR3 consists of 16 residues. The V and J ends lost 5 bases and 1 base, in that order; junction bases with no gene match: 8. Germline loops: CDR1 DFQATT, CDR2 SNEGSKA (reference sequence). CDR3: CSASASGQGSNQPQHF. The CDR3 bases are TGCAGTGCTTCCGCCTCGGGACAGGGGAGCAATCAGCCCCAGCATTTT.

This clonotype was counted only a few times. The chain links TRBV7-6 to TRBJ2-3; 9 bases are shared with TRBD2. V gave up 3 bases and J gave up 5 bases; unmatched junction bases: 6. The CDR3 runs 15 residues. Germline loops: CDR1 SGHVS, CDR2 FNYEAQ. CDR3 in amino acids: CASSFAGGPIDTQYF. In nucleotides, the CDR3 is TGTGCCAGCAGCTTCGCGGGAGGGCCGATAGATACGCAGTATTTT.

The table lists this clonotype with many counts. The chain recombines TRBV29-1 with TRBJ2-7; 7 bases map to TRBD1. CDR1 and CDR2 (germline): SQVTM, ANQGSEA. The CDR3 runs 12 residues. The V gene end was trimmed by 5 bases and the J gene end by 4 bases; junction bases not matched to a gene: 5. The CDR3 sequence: CSVYRGGYEQYF. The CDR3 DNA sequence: TGCAGCGTTTACAGGGGCGGTTACGAGCAGTACTTC.

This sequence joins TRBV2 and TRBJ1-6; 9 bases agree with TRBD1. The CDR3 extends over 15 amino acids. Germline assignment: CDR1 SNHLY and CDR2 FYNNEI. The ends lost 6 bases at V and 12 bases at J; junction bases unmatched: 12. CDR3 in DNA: TGTGCCAGCAGCGCTTCGGACAGGGGAAGGGAACCCCTCCACTTT. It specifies CASSASDRGREPLHF.

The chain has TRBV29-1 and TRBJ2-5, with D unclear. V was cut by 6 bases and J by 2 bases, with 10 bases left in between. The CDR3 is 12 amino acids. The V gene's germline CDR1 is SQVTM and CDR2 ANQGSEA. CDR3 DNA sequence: TGCAGCGTGCGCGGCCTACAAGAGACCCAGTACTTC. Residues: CSVRGLQETQYF.

CDR3 sequence: CASTWGNVAFF. CDR3 in DNA: TGTGCCAGCACTTGGGGGAACGTTGCGTTCTTC. This sequence joins TRBV7-2 and TRBJ2-1; D possibly matches TRBD1 or TRBD2 (5 bases each). V was trimmed by 7 bases and J by 15 bases, leaving 16 bases between them. The length of the CDR3 is 11 residues. In germline, CDR1 is SGHTA, CDR2 FQGNSA.

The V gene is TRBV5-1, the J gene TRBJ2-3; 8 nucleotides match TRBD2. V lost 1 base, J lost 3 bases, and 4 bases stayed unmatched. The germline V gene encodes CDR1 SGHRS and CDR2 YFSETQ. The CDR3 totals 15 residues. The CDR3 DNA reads TGCGCCAGCAGCTTGACGGGGGGGCTGACAGATACGCAGTATTTT. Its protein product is CASSLTGGLTDTQYF.

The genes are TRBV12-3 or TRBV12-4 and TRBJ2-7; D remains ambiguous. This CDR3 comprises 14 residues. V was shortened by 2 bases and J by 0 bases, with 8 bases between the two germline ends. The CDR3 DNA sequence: TGTGCCAGCAGTTTATTAGAGAACTCCTACGAGCAGTACTTC. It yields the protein CASSLLENSYEQYF.

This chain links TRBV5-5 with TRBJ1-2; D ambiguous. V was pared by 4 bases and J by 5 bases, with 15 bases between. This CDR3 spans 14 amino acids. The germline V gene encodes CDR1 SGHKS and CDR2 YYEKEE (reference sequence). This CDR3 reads CASSPLAEEYGYTF. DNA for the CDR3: TGTGCCAGCAGCCCCCTGGCTGAGGAGTATGGCTACACCTTC.

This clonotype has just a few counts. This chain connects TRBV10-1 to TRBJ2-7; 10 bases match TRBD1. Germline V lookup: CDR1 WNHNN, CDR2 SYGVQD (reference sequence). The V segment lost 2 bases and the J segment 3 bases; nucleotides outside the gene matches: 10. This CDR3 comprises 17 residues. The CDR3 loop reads CASSEPPGQGTHYEQYF. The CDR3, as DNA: TGCGCCAGCAGTGAGCCACCGGGACAGGGGACCCACTACGAGCAGTACTTC.

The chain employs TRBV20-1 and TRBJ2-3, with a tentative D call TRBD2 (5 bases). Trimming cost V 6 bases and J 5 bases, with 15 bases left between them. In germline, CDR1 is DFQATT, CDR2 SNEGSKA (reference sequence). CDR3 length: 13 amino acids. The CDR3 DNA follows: TGCAGTGCCATACTAGGAGGTATAGATACGCAGTATTTT. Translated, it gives CSAILGGIDTQYF.

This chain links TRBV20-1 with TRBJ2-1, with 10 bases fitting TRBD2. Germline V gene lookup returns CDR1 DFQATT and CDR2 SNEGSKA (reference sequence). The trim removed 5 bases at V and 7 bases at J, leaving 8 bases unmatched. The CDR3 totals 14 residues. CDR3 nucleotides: TGCAGTGCTTCCAAAGCGGGAGGGGGGAATGAGCAGTTCTTC. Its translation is CSASKAGGGNEQFF.

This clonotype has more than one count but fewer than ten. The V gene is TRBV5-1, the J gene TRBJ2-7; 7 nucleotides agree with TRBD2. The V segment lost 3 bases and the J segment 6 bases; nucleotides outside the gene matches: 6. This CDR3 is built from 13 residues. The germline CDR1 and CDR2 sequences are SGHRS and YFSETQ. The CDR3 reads CASSWGGGPEQYF. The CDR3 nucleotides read TGCGCCAGCAGCTGGGGGGGAGGGCCCGAGCAGTACTTC.

This CDR3 is CAISESSSGRLTDTQYF. In nucleotides, the CDR3 is TGTGCCATCAGTGAGTCGAGTAGCGGGAGACTCACAGATACGCAGTATTTT. The rearrangement links TRBV10-3 to TRBJ2-3; 9 bases line up with TRBD2. The CDR3 has 17 residues. J lost 2 bases, V lost 0 bases, and 6 bases had no gene match. The germline V gene has CDR1 ENHRY and CDR2 SYGVKD.

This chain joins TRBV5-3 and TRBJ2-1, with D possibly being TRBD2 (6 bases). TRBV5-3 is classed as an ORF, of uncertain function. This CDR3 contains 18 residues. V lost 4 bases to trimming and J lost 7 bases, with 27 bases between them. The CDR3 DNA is TGTGCCAGAAGCAGTTCCCGGGACTTAATTCGGGGGTTGAATGAGCAGTTCTTC. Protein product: CARSSSRDLIRGLNEQFF.

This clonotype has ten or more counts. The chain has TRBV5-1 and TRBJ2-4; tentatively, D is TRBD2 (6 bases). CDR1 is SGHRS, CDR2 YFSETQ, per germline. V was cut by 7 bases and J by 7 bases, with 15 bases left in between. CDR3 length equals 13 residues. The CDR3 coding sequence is TGCGCCAGCGCTGGAGGGGAGAGGAACATTCAGTACTTC. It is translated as CASAGGERNIQYF.

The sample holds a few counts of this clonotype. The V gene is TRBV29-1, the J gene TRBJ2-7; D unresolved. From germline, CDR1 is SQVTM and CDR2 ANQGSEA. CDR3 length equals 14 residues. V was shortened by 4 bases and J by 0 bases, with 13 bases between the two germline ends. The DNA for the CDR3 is TGCAGCGTTGGAGACGGTAAAAGCTCCTACGAGCAGTACTTC. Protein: CSVGDGKSSYEQYF.

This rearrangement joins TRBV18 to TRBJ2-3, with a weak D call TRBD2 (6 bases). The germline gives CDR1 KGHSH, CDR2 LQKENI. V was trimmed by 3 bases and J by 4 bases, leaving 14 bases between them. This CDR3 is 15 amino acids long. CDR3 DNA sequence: TGTGCCAGCTCACCTATTGGCGGGAAGGCAGATACGCAGTATTTT. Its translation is CASSPIGGKADTQYF.